The 23 T cell receptor beta chains reported below all come from one sample, sequenced in a study of regulatory T cells in long-lasting Graves disease. Arm-PCR of CDR3 regions and iRepertoire HTBI primers were used to build TCR beta libraries. TCRdb reprocessed the multiplex PCR reads with MiXCR, giving one entry per CDR3 protein. The sample records fewer than 400,000 distinct CDR3 sequences, about 18% being singletons. Documented time point: newly diagnosed GD, antithyroid drugs for less than 3 months. Extracted PBMC RNA gave rise to the TCR library. This specimen was peripheral blood mononuclear cells (PBMCs), taken at new diagnosis, from a patient treated with antithyroid drugs. The receptors come from a female donor with Graves disease.

This clonotype was detected a few times. CDR3 amino acids: CSVEVLNPPHEQYF. DNA for the CDR3: TGCAGCGTTGAAGTGTTAAACCCACCCCACGAGCAGTACTTC. The genes are TRBV29-1 and TRBJ2-7, with no clear D. The germline V gene encodes CDR1 SQVTM and CDR2 ANQGSEA. The CDR3 is made up of 14 amino acids. V was clipped by 1 base and J by 5 bases, with 15 bases between them.

The table lists this clonotype with many counts. V and J are TRBV7-8 and TRBJ2-1, with a tentative D call TRBD2 (6 bases). The germline gives CDR1 SGHVS, CDR2 FQNEAQ. The V end lost 5 bases, the J end lost 7 bases, and 18 bases lay between the germline ends. CDR3 length equals 15 residues. Here the CDR3 reads CASSIRLTGVNEQFF. CDR3 DNA: TGTGCCAGCAGCATCAGACTAACGGGAGTGAATGAGCAGTTCTTC.

This clonotype was picked up many times. The chain carries TRBV12-3 or TRBV12-4 and TRBJ2-4; D is possibly TRBD2 (6 bases). The CDR3 length is 13 residues. V dropped 3 bases and J dropped 8 bases, with 11 bases sitting between them. The CDR3 DNA reads as TGTGCCAGCAGTTTCTCTAGCGCGGACATTCAGTACTTC. This encodes CASSFSSADIQYF.

The table lists this clonotype with many counts. The chain combines TRBV2 with TRBJ2-2, with a possible D match to TRBD2 (6 bases). There are 15 residues in the CDR3. Germline V gives CDR1 SNHLY, CDR2 FYNNEI. The germline V and J ends were trimmed by 8 bases and 2 bases, with 15 bases remaining between them. The CDR3 region is CASLKGRENTGELFF. The CDR3 coding sequence is TGTGCCAGCCTAAAGGGGCGGGAAAACACCGGGGAGCTGTTTTTT.

The chain's CDR3 is CASSKGGNIQYF. The CDR3 DNA reads TGTGCCAGTAGTAAAGGGGGGAACATTCAGTACTTC. This chain links TRBV19 with TRBJ2-4; D possibly uses TRBD1 or TRBD2 (6 bases each). Per germline, CDR1 LNHDA and CDR2 SQIVND (reference sequence). The CDR3 loop spans 12 amino acids. V dropped 4 bases and J dropped 7 bases, with 8 bases sitting between them.

With respect to this clonotype: This could be a read error, since a much larger clone is one nucleotide away. Lacking the conserved final phenylalanine or tryptophan, this CDR3 likely reflects a read error. J is TRBJ2-7 and V is TRBV7-2; 7 bases fit TRBD1. The V gene's germline CDR1 is SGHTA and CDR2 FQGNSA. Unmatched junction bases numbered 7, after V lost 5 bases and J lost 3 bases. The CDR3 totals 14 residues. CDR3 in DNA: TGTGCCAGCAGCAACCGATGGGACAGCTACGAGCAGTACTGC. It is translated as CASSNRWDSYEQYC.

This clonotype was detected ten times or more. The CDR3 DNA reads TGTGCCAGCAGACGACAGGGTCCCACTGAAGCTTTCTTT. Translated: CASRRQGPTEAFF. The chain carries TRBV28 and TRBJ1-1; 7 nucleotides line up with TRBD1. Germline V gene data show CDR1 as MDHEN and CDR2 as SYDVKM. This CDR3 comprises 13 residues. Losses at the gene ends were 6 bases for V and 4 bases for J; bases not matched to a gene: 5.

This clonotype was found many times. The gene calls are TRBV7-9 and TRBJ2-5, with a possible D match to TRBD2 (6 bases). This CDR3 has 14 amino acids. The V and J ends lost 3 bases and 5 bases respectively, with 13 bases between them. Germline CDR1 reads SEHNR; CDR2 reads FQNEAQ (reference sequence). CDR3: CASSFKGGRETQYF. DNA of the CDR3: TGTGCCAGCAGCTTCAAGGGAGGACGGGAGACCCAGTACTTC.

This clonotype was detected many times. The chain carries TRBV7-2 and TRBJ1-5, with unresolved D. V was pared by 5 bases and J by 4 bases, with 18 bases between. Germline-derived CDR1 and CDR2 are SGHTA and FQGNSA. The CDR3 totals 16 residues. The CDR3 protein is CASSPRSRSGNQPQHF. The CDR3 DNA is TGTGCCAGCAGCCCCAGGTCGAGATCGGGAAATCAGCCCCAGCATTTT.

The rearrangement joins TRBV25-1 to TRBJ2-1, with D perhaps TRBD1 (5 bases). The CDR3 is 15 amino acids. Trimming took 4 bases from V and 9 from J, leaving 19 bases between them. The germline CDR1 and CDR2 sequences are MGHDK and SYGVNS. The CDR3 nucleotides read TGTGCCAGCAGTGCAACGAGTGGCAGGGTTGGTGAGCAGTTCTTC. Translation: CASSATSGRVGEQFF.

This clonotype was seen at least ten times. The chain is built from TRBV12-3 or TRBV12-4 and TRBJ2-2; TRBD1 or TRBD2 may be the D gene (6 bases each). The CDR3 is 15 residues long. V was clipped by 4 bases and J by 6 bases, with 15 bases between them. The DNA for the CDR3 is TGTGCCAGCAGTTATTGGAGGGGGTTCGCCGGGGAGCTGTTTTTT. This translates into CASSYWRGFAGELFF.

In its sample, this clonotype was seen a few times. The rearrangement links TRBV5-8 to TRBJ1-1; TRBD1 agrees at 7 bases. The CDR3 sequence is 15 residues long. CDR1 and CDR2 from the germline V gene are SGHTS and YDEGEE. Trimming at V came to 1 base and at J to 1 base, leaving 4 bases not matched to a gene. The CDR3 sequence is CASSLTGDRNTEAFF. The CDR3, as DNA: TGTGCCAGCAGCTTGACAGGGGATCGGAACACTGAAGCTTTCTTT.

This clonotype was recorded a few times. The V call is TRBV19, the J call TRBJ2-1, with no clear D. The CDR3 contains 13 residues. Trimming stripped 2 bases from V and 6 bases from J, with 8 bases between. CDR1 and CDR2 (germline): LNHDA, SQIVND (reference sequence). The CDR3 loop is CASSIPQINEQFF. CDR3 DNA: TGTGCCAGTAGTATACCACAGATCAATGAGCAGTTCTTC.

The sample holds many counts of this clonotype. The rearrangement links TRBV3-1 to TRBJ1-6, with 7 positions matching TRBD1. CDR3 size: 16 residues. Germline CDR1 reads LGHDT; CDR2 reads YNNKEL (reference sequence). The V segment lost 1 base and the J segment 7 bases; nucleotides outside the gene matches: 7. CDR3 in amino acids: CASSQVGGPTNSPLHF. The DNA of the CDR3 is TGTGCCAGCAGCCAAGTAGGGGGCCCTACCAATTCACCCCTCCACTTT.

At least ten counts were recorded for this clonotype. This chain joins TRBV10-2 and TRBJ2-3; 11 bases agree with TRBD2. Looked up from germline, CDR1 is WSHSY and CDR2 is SAAADI. After removal of 0 bases from V and 9 bases from J, the junction contained 8 bases not matched to a gene. The CDR3 length is 16 residues. This chain's CDR3 is CASSESGSGRVSTQYF. In DNA, the CDR3 is TGCGCCAGCAGTGAGTCCGGTAGCGGGAGGGTATCAACGCAGTATTTT.

This clonotype has ten or more counts. This chain links TRBV20-1 with TRBJ1-2; a possible D gene is TRBD1 (5 bases). Deletions cut 6 bases from V and 2 bases from J, with 16 bases between. The CDR3 contains 14 residues. The germline CDR1 and CDR2 sequences are DFQATT and SNEGSKA (reference sequence). The CDR3 DNA reads as TGCAGTGCCCCCCCGTGGGACCGGAACTATGGCTACACCTTC. It encodes CSAPPWDRNYGYTF.

Ten or more counts support this clonotype. The chain is built from TRBV28 and TRBJ2-2, with D uncertain. Trimming took off 4 bases at V and 1 base at J, with 7 bases between the two ends. CDR1 MDHEN and CDR2 SYDVKM come from the germline V gene. This CDR3 is built from 14 residues. CDR3 coding DNA: TGTGCCAGCAGTTGGTGGAGGAACACCGGGGAGCTGTTTTTT. Its translation: CASSWWRNTGELFF.

The rearrangement uses TRBV29-1 and TRBJ1-2, with 8 bases matching TRBD1. The V gene end was trimmed by 6 bases and the J gene end by 8 bases; junction bases not matched to a gene: 5. The CDR3 has 11 amino acids. CDR1 and CDR2 from the germline V gene are SQVTM and ANQGSEA. CDR3 in DNA: TGCAGCGTACAGGCAGGGGGCGGCTACACCTTC. It translates to CSVQAGGGYTF.

Regarding this clonotype: This sequence is one base from a far larger clone and is likely a read error. The genes are TRBV12-3 or TRBV12-4 and TRBJ2-7; 8 bases agree with TRBD1. The end of the DNA fits TRBJ2-1 better, so the J call may be wrong. This CDR3 contains 16 residues. CDR3 amino acids: CASSLTDRGRSHEQFF. The DNA for the CDR3 is TGTGCCAGCAGTCTCACCGACAGGGGTCGGAGCCACGAGCAGTTCTTC.

The rearrangement uses TRBV27 and TRBJ2-3; unclear D gene. Germline V gene sequence: CDR1 MNHEY, CDR2 SMNVEV (reference sequence). The CDR3 length is 14 residues. Trimming shortened V by 3 bases and J by 4 bases, and 11 bases separated the two germline ends. CDR3 sequence: CASSLAVLADTQYF. The CDR3 DNA follows: TGTGCCAGCAGTTTGGCGGTACTTGCAGATACGCAGTATTTT.

In its sample, this clonotype was seen many times. The V gene is TRBV27, the J gene TRBJ1-2; 7 nucleotides agree with TRBD1. CDR1 and CDR2 (germline): MNHEY, SMNVEV (reference sequence). With 6 bases clipped from V and 7 bases from J, the junction kept 8 bases outside the gene matches. The CDR3 sequence is 13 residues long. CDR3 amino acids: CASRYTGDRGYTF. In nucleotides, the CDR3 is TGTGCCAGCAGATACACAGGGGATCGTGGCTACACCTTC.

This clonotype has a count of ten or more. The chain links TRBV2 to TRBJ2-1; D ambiguous. CDR3 length equals 15 residues. Germline CDR1 and CDR2: SNHLY and FYNNEI. The V end was cut by 2 bases, the J end by 0 bases, with 8 bases between. The CDR3 DNA sequence: TGTGCCAGCAGTGAAAGAGTGAGCTCCTACAATGAGCAGTTCTTC. This gives the protein CASSERVSSYNEQFF.

This clonotype has at least ten counts. V is TRBV28 and J is TRBJ2-5; 13 positions match TRBD2. The CDR3 extends over 15 amino acids. J lost 5 bases, V lost 3 bases, and 3 bases had no gene match. Germline loops: CDR1 MDHEN, CDR2 SYDVKM. CDR3 coding DNA: TGTGCCAGCAGTTTCGGACTAGCGGGAGTGGAGACCCAGTACTTC. It translates to CASSFGLAGVETQYF.